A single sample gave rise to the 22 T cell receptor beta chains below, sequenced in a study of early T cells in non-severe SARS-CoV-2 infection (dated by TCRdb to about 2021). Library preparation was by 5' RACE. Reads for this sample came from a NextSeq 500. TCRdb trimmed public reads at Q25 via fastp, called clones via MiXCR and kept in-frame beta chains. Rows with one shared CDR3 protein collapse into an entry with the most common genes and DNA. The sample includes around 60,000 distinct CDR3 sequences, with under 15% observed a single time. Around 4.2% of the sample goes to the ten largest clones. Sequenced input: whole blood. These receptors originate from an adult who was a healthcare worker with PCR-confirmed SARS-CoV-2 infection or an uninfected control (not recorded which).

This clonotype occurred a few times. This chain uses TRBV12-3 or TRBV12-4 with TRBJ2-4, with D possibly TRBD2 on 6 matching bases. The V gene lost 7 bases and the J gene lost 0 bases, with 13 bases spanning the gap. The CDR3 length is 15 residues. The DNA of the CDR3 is TGTGCCAGCACTCCCGTGGGACTAGCCAAAAACATTCAGTACTTC. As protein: CASTPVGLAKNIQYF.

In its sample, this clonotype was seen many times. CDR3: CASRESGVNNEQFF. The DNA for the CDR3 is TGTGCCAGCCGAGAGAGCGGGGTGAACAATGAGCAGTTCTTC. The V gene is TRBV19, the J gene TRBJ2-1, with 7 bases lining up with TRBD2. Trimming cost V 9 bases and J 5 bases; bases outside gene matches: 10. This CDR3 spans 14 amino acids. Germline assignment: CDR1 LNHDA and CDR2 SQIVND (reference sequence).

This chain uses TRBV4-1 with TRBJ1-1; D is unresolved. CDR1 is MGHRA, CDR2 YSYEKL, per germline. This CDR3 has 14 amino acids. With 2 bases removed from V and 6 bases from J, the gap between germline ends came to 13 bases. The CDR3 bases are TGCGCCAGCAGCCAAAGTAATACAGACCCTGAAGCTTTCTTT. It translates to CASSQSNTDPEAFF.

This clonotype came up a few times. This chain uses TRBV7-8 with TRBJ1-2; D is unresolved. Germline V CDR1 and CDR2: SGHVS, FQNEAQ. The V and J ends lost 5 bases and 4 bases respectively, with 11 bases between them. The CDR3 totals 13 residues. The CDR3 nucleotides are TGTGCCAGCAGCACCACAACCGTCTATGGCTACACCTTC. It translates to CASSTTTVYGYTF.

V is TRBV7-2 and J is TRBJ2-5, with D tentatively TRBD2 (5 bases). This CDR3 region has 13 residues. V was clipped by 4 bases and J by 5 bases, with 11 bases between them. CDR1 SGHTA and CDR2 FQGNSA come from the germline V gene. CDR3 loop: CASSSSSWETQYF. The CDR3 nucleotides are TGTGCCAGCAGCTCCTCTAGCTGGGAGACCCAGTACTTC.

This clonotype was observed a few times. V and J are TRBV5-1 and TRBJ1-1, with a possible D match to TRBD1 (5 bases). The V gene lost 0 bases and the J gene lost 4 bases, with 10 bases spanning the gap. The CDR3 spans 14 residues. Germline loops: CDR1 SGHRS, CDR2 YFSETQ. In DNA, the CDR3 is TGCGCCAGCAGCTTGGCTCAGGGAATCACTGAAGCTTTCTTT. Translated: CASSLAQGITEAFF.

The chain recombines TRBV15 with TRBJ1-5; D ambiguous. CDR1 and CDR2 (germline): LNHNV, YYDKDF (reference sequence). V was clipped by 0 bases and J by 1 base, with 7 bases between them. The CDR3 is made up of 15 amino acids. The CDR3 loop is CATSRDRASNQPQHF. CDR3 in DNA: TGTGCCACCAGCAGAGATCGGGCCAGCAATCAGCCCCAGCATTTT.

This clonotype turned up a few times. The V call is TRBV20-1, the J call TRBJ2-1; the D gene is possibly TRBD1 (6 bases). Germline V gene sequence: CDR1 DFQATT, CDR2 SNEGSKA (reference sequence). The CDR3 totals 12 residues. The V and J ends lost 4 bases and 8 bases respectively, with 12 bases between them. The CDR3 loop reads CSATRQVHEQFF. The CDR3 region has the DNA TGCAGTGCTACCCGACAGGTCCATGAGCAGTTCTTC.

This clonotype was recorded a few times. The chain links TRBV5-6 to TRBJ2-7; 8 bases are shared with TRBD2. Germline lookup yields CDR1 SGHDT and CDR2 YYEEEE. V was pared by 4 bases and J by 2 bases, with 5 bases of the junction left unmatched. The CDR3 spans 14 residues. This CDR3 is CASSPVGGAYEQYF. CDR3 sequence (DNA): TGTGCCAGCAGCCCTGTCGGGGGGGCCTACGAGCAGTACTTC.

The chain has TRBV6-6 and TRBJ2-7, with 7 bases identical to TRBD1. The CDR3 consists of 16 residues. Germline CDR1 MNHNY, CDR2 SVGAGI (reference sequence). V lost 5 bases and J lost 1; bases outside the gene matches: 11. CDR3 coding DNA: TGTGCCAGCAGTCCCAACGGACAGGAACCATCCTACGAGCAGTACTTC. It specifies CASSPNGQEPSYEQYF.

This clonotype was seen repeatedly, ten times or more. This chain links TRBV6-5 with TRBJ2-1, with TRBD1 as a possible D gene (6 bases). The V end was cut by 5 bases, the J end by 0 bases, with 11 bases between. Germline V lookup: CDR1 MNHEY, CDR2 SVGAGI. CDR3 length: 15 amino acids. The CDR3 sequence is CASSTQGSSYNEQFF. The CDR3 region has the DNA TGTGCCAGCAGTACTCAGGGGAGCTCCTACAATGAGCAGTTCTTC.

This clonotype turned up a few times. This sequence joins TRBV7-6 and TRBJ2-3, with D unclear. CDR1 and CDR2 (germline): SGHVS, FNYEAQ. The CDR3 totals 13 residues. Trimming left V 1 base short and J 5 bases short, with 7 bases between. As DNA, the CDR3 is TGTGCCAGCAGCTTAGGGCAGCTAGATACGCAGTATTTT. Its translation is CASSLGQLDTQYF.

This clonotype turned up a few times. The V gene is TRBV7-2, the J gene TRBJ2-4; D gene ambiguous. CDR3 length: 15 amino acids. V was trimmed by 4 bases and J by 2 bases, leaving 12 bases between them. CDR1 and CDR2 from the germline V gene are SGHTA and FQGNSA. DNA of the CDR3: TGTGCCAGCAGCTCCCCGAGACCGACCAAAAACATTCAGTACTTC. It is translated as CASSSPRPTKNIQYF.

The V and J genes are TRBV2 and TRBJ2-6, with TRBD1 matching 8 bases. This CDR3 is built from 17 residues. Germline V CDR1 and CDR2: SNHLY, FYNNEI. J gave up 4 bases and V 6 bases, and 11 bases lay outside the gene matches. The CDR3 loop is CASSFDRGGAGANVLTF. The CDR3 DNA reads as TGTGCCAGCAGCTTTGACAGGGGAGGCGCCGGGGCCAACGTCCTGACTTTC.

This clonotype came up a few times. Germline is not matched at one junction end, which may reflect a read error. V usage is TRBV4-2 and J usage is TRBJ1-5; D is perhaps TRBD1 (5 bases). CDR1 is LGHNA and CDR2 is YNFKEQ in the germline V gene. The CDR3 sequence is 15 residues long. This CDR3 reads CASSQDLSRDQPQHF. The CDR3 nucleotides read TGTGCCAGCAGCCAAGATTTAAGCAGGGATCAACCCCAGCATTTT.

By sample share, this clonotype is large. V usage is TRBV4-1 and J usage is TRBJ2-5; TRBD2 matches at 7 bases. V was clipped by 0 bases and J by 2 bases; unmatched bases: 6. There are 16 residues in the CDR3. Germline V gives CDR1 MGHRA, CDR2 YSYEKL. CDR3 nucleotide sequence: TGCGCCAGCAGCCAAGATCAAGCGGGGTTACAAGAGACCCAGTACTTC. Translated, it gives CASSQDQAGLQETQYF.

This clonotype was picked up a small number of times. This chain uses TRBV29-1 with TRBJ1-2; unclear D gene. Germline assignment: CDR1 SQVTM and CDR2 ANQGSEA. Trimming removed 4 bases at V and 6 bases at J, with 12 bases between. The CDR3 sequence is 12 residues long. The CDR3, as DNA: TGCAGCGTTGGAAGGTATGAGGATGGCTACACCTTC. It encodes CSVGRYEDGYTF.

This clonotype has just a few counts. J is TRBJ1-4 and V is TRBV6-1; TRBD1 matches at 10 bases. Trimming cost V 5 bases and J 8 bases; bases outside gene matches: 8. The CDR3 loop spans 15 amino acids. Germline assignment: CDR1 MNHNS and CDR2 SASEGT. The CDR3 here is CASSFRGTGEEKLFF. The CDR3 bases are TGTGCCAGCAGTTTTCGCGGGACAGGGGAAGAAAAACTGTTTTTT.

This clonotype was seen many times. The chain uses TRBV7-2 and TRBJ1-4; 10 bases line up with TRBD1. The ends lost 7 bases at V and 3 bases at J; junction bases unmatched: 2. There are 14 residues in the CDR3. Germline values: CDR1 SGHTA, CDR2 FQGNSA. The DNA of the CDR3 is TGTGCCAGCACCGGACAGGGGGCTAATGAAAAACTGTTTTTT. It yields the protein CASTGQGANEKLFF.

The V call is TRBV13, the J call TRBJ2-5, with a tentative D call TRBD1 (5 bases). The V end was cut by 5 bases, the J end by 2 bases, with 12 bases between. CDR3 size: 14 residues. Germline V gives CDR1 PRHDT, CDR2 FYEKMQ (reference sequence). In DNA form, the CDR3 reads TGTGCCAGCAGCGGACCGGACAATCAAGAGACCCAGTACTTC. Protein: CASSGPDNQETQYF.

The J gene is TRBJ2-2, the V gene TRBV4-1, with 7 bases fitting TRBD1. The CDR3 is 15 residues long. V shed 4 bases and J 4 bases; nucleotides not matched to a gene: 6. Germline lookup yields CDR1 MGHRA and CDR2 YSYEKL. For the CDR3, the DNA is TGCGCCAGCAGCCCAATGGGACAGCCCACCGGGGAGCTGTTTTTT. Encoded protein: CASSPMGQPTGELFF.

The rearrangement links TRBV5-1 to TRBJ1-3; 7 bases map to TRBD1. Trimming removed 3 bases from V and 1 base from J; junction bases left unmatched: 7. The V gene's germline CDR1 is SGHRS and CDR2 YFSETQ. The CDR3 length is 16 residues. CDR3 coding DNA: TGCGCCAGCAGCTCCGTCCCGACAGGGTCTGGAAACACCATATATTTT. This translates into CASSSVPTGSGNTIYF.